Listed below are T cell receptor beta chains from one sample, sequenced in a study of T-cell reconstitution after alpha-beta-depleted transplantation in children. Via MiXCR, TCRdb re-called the PCR reads, giving one row per CDR3 protein. The data contain some 110,000 distinct CDR3 sequences, about 9.3% of them seen just once; the ten biggest clones take up roughly a third. The input for sequencing was PBMCs, taken before TCRalphabeta/CD19-depleted stem cell transplant. These receptors were collected from a boy between 2 and 15 years old with acute lymphoblastic leukemia, due to receive a stem cell transplant. Each CDR3 is given with its conserved first and last residue. The order of the fields is D gene, V gene, J gene, clone size, CDR3 protein, CDR3 DNA. D genes are given only for firm matches. Clone sizes are given selectively: once, few, many, or a class where the clone is expanded.

NA,TRBV20-1,TRBJ1-1,few,CSADSGVSTEAFF,TGCAGTGCGGACTCGGGGGTTTCCACTGAAGCTTTCTTT
NA,TRBV18,TRBJ2-1,few,CASSPARKDEQFF,TGTGCCAGCTCACCCGCCCGGAAGGATGAGCAGTTCTTC
NA,TRBV12-3/TRBV12-4,TRBJ2-7,NA,CASSLRAVYEQYF,TGTGCCAGCAGTTTAAGGGCAGTTTACGAGCAGTACTTC
TRBD1,TRBV10-2,TRBJ2-2,NA,CASRRGTGGVNTGELFF,TGCGCCAGCAGGAGAGGGACAGGGGGCGTGAACACCGGGGAGCTGTTTTTT
TRBD2,TRBV9,TRBJ2-5,few,CASSVDPGGPSETQYF,TGTGCCAGCAGCGTAGACCCGGGAGGGCCCTCGGAGACCCAGTACTTC
NA,TRBV25-1,TRBJ1-3,NA,CASSETDARSGNTIYF,TGTGCCAGCAGTGAGACTGACGCCCGCTCTGGAAACACCATATATTTT
NA,TRBV6-1,TRBJ1-6,NA,CASSRLLDSPLHF,TGTGCCAGCTCTCGACTGTTGGATTCACCCCTCCACTTT
TRBD2,TRBV11-2,TRBJ2-1,few,CASSPGTSGSRVGEQFF,TGTGCCAGCAGCCCTGGGACTAGCGGGAGTCGTGTAGGTGAGCAGTTCTTC
TRBD1,TRBV28,TRBJ1-1,few,CASRRTGNTEAFF,TGTGCCAGCAGAAGGACAGGGAACACTGAAGCTTTCTTT
TRBD1,TRBV6-4,TRBJ2-3,NA,CASSRPRQGAGIAPTDTQYF,TGTGCCAGCAGTCGACCAAGACAGGGGGCGGGAATAGCCCCCACAGATACGCAGTATTTT
NA,TRBV5-5,TRBJ2-1,few,CASSSRSTGLINEQFF,TGTGCCAGCAGCTCAAGAAGTACCGGACTCATCAATGAGCAGTTCTTC
NA,TRBV7-6,TRBJ2-1,medium-sized,CASSWGRADEQFF,TGTGCCAGCAGCTGGGGTCGGGCTGATGAGCAGTTCTTC
TRBD2,TRBV12-3/TRBV12-4,TRBJ2-1,many,CASSLTSGAYNEQFF,TGTGCCAGCAGCCTCACTAGCGGGGCCTACAATGAGCAGTTCTTC
TRBD2,TRBV5-1,TRBJ2-7,few,CASSPRDYQESYEQYF,TGCGCCAGCAGCCCTCGGGACTACCAAGAGTCCTACGAGCAGTACTTC
NA,TRBV14,TRBJ2-7,few,CASSLETPYEQYF,TGTGCCAGCAGCTTAGAGACCCCCTACGAGCAGTACTTC
NA,TRBV12-3/TRBV12-4,TRBJ2-5,many,CASSRGTDQETQYF,TGTGCCAGCAGCCGAGGGACGGACCAAGAGACCCAGTACTTC
NA,TRBV7-3,TRBJ2-5,NA,CASSLTGNIQETQYF,TGTGCCAGCAGCTTAACCGGCAATATCCAAGAGACCCAGTACTTC
NA,TRBV20-1,TRBJ1-2,many,CSADSNGYTF,TGCAGTGCTGACAGCAATGGCTACACCTTC
NA,TRBV11-1,TRBJ2-5,NA,CASSLAGTSARETQYF,TGTGCCAGCAGCTTAGCCGGGACGAGCGCGCGGGAGACCCAGTACTTC
NA,TRBV5-6,TRBJ1-2,many,CASSPQGNYGYTF,TGTGCCAGCAGCCCCCAGGGAAACTATGGCTACACCTTC
NA,TRBV5-6,TRBJ2-7,many,CASSRGTQSYEQYF,TGTGCCAGCAGCAGAGGGACCCAATCCTACGAGCAGTACTTC
NA,TRBV9,TRBJ2-3,many,CASSLGLPSTDTQYF,TGTGCCAGCAGCCTGGGGCTTCCTAGCACAGATACGCAGTATTTT
NA,TRBV10-3,TRBJ1-2,NA,CAISETGLPNYGYTF,TGTGCCATCAGTGAGACAGGGCTTCCCAACTATGGCTACACCTTC
NA,TRBV5-1,TRBJ2-1,NA,CASSLGDGYNEQFF,TGCGCCAGCAGCTTGGGGGACGGGTACAATGAGCAGTTCTTC
NA,TRBV28,TRBJ2-2,NA,CASSLIGHFITGELFF,TGTGCCAGCAGTTTAATAGGACACTTTATCACCGGGGAGCTGTTTTTT
TRBD1,TRBV5-1,TRBJ1-1,few,CASSLGTGPNTEAFF,TGCGCCAGCAGCTTAGGGACAGGGCCGAACACTGAAGCTTTCTTT
TRBD2,TRBV20-1,TRBJ2-3,NA,CSARGWAGAGGATDTQYF,TGCAGTGCTAGAGGATGGGCGGGAGCGGGGGGGGCCACAGATACGCAGTATTTT
NA,TRBV20-1,TRBJ2-3,few,CSARFPDTQYF,TGCAGTGCTAGATTCCCGGATACGCAGTATTTT
NA,TRBV27,TRBJ2-7,many,CASSPRDVGYEQYF,TGTGCCAGCAGTCCCAGGGACGTCGGCTACGAGCAGTACTTC
TRBD2,TRBV5-1,TRBJ2-1,NA,CASSLDPTSGSLSDEQFF,TGCGCCAGCAGCTTGGATCCTACTAGCGGGAGCCTAAGTGATGAGCAGTTCTTC
TRBD2,TRBV12-3/TRBV12-4,TRBJ2-1,NA,CASNLWREALGVPFF,TGTGCCAGCAACCTTTGGCGGGAGGCCCTTGGCGTTCCGTTCTTC
NA,TRBV20-1,TRBJ2-1,many,CSAATAYNEQFF,TGCAGTGCTGCGACAGCTTACAATGAGCAGTTCTTC
TRBD1,TRBV20-1,TRBJ2-5,NA,CSVGTGGRKETQYF,TGCAGTGTAGGGACAGGGGGCCGTAAAGAGACCCAGTACTTC
NA,TRBV12-1,TRBJ2-3,NA,CARGPGLAGGLSTQYF,TGTGCCAGGGGCCCCGGGCTAGCGGGAGGGCTAAGTACGCAGTATTTT
NA,TRBV11-2,TRBJ1-1,NA,CASSARRLDSEAFF,TGTGCCAGCAGCGCCCGGAGGCTCGACTCTGAAGCTTTCTTT
TRBD1,TRBV6-5,TRBJ1-3,few,CASSYQGGLSGNTIYF,TGTGCCAGCAGTTACCAGGGGGGGCTCTCTGGAAACACCATATATTTT
TRBD2,TRBV5-4,TRBJ2-1,many,CASRVAGGPGNEQFF,TGTGCCAGCAGAGTAGCGGGAGGGCCGGGCAATGAGCAGTTCTTC
NA,TRBV15,TRBJ1-3,few,CATSRSRGFGNTIYF,TGTGCCACCAGCAGATCCCGGGGGTTTGGAAACACCATATATTTT
NA,TRBV28,TRBJ2-1,few,CASSLGQSPYNEQFF,TGTGCCAGCAGCCTGGGGCAGAGCCCTTACAATGAGCAGTTCTTC
TRBD2,TRBV4-2,TRBJ2-7,few,CASSTAGLAGEVLVYEQYF,TGTGCCAGCAGCACGGCGGGACTAGCGGGAGAGGTTCTAGTTTACGAGCAGTACTTC
TRBD2,TRBV27,TRBJ2-1,few,CASSLSLAGGNNEQFF,TGTGCCAGCAGTTTATCTTTAGCGGGAGGAAACAATGAGCAGTTCTTC
NA,TRBV7-8,TRBJ2-2,NA,CASSLVGVAGELFF,TGTGCCAGCAGCTTAGTGGGCGTCGCCGGGGAGCTGTTTTTT
NA,TRBV5-5,TRBJ1-5,many,CASSLEDRVDNQPQHF,TGTGCCAGCAGCTTGGAGGATAGGGTTGACAATCAGCCCCAGCATTTT
TRBD2,TRBV6-2/TRBV6-3,TRBJ2-1,many,CASNLHTSENNEQFF,TGTGCCAGCAACCTCCATACTAGCGAGAACAATGAGCAGTTCTTC
TRBD2,TRBV20-1,TRBJ2-5,NA,CSAPVSGGETQYF,TGCAGTGCCCCGGTGTCGGGGGGAGAGACCCAGTACTTC
NA,TRBV5-1,TRBJ1-1,few,CASSVDRDTEAFF,TGCGCCAGCAGCGTGGACAGAGACACTGAAGCTTTCTTT
NA,TRBV6-1,TRBJ1-4,few,CASSDGPGREKLFF,TGTGCCAGCAGTGACGGCCCCGGTAGGGAAAAACTGTTTTTT
TRBD2,TRBV6-5,TRBJ2-2,few,CASSFWTSGRAGTGELFF,TGTGCCAGCAGTTTCTGGACTAGCGGGAGGGCCGGGACCGGGGAGCTGTTTTTT
NA,TRBV14,TRBJ2-5,few,CASSPPSGPGRNQETQYF,TGTGCCAGCAGCCCCCCAAGCGGTCCGGGACGGAACCAAGAGACCCAGTACTTC
NA,TRBV20-1,TRBJ2-1,NA,CSARLPRAGPNNEQFF,TGCAGTGCTAGACTGCCCCGAGCCGGGCCCAACAATGAGCAGTTCTTC
TRBD2,TRBV20-1,TRBJ2-1,NA,CSARDGASGRSSYNEQFF,TGCAGTGCTAGAGATGGCGCTAGCGGGAGAAGCTCCTACAATGAGCAGTTCTTC
NA,TRBV25-1,TRBJ2-3,NA,CASSHQAGTDTQYF,TGTGCCAGCAGTCACCAGGCTGGCACAGATACGCAGTATTTT
NA,TRBV20-1,TRBJ2-7,many,CSARWVTPGRGVDLDEQYF,TGCAGTGCTAGGTGGGTTACACCCGGGCGGGGTGTTGATTTGGACGAGCAGTACTTC
NA,TRBV2,TRBJ2-7,NA,CASSQATSGSYEQYF,TGTGCCAGCAGCCAGGCAACCTCAGGGTCCTACGAGCAGTACTTC